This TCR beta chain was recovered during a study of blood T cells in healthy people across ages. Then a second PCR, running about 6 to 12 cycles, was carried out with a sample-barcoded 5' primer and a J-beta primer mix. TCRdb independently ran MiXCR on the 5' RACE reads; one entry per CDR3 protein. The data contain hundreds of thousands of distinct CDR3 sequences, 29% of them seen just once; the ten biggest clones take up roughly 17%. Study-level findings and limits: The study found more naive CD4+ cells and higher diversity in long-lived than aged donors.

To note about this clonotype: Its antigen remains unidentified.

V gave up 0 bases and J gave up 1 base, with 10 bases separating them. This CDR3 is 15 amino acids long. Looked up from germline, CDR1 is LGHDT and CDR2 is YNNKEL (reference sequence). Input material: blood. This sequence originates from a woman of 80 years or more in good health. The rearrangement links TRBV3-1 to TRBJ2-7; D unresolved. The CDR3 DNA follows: TGTGCCAGCAGCCAAGATCGTAGGGTTTCCTACGAGCAGTACTTC. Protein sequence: CASSQDRRVSYEQYF.